This T cell receptor (beta chain) came from a study of T cell responses to AZD1222 COVID-19 vaccine. Libraries were prepared by immunoSEQ multiplex PCR; TCRdb keeps only in-frame clonotypes and omits some of them. Among some 90,000 clones, about 89% were seen once, and the ten largest hold roughly 2.3%. This sample comprised peripheral blood, obtained on day 0 of AZD1222 vaccination. This TCR came from an adult in good health.

The CDR3 DNA sequence: TGTGCCAGCAGCCAACGGGGTCTACAGCGGGCGTACTCCTACGAGCAGTACTTC. Translated: CASSQRGLQRAYSYEQYF. The chain uses TRBV3-1 (or the pseudogene TRBV3-2) and TRBJ2-7; weak D call: TRBD2 (6 bases). Between the trimmed V and J ends, which lost 2 bases and 0 bases, there was a span of 20 bases. Germline-derived CDR1 and CDR2 are LGHDT and YNNKEL (reference sequence). CDR3 size: 18 residues.